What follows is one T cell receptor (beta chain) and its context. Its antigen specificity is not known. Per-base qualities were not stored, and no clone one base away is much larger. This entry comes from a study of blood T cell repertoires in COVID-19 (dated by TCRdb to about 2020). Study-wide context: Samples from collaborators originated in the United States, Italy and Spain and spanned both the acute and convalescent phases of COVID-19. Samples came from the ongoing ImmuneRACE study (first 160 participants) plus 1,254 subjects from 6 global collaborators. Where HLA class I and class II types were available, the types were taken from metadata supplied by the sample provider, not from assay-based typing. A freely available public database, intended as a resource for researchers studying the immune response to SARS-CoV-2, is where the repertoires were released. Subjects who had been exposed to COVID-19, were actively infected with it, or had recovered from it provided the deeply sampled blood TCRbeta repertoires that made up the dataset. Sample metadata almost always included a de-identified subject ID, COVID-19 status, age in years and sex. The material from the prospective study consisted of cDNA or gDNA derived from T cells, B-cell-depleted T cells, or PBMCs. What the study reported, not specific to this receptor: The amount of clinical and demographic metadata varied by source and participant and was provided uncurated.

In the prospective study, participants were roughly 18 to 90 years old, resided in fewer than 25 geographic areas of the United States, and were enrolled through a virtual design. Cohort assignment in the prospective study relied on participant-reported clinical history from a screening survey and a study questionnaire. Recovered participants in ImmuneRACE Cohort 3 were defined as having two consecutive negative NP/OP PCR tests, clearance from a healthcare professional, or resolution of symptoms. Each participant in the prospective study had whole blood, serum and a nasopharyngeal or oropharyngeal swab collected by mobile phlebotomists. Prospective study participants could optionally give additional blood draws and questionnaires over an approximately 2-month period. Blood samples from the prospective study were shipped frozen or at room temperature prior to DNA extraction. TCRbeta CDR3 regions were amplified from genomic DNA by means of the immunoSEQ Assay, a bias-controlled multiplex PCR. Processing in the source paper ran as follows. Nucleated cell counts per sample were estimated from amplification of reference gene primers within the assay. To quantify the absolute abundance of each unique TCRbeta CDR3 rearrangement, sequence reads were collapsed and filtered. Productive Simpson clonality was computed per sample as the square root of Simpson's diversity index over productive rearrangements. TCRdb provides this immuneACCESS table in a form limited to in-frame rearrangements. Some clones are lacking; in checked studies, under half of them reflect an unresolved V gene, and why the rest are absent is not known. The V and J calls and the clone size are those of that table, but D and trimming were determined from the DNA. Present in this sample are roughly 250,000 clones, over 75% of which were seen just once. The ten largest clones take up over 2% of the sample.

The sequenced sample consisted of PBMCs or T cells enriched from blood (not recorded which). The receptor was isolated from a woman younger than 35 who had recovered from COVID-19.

CDR3 loop: CASTYSGGGNTEAFF. In nucleotides, the sequence is TGTGCCAGCACCTACTCCGGCGGGGGGAACACTGAAGCTTTCTTT. The chain is assembled from TRBV27 and TRBJ1-1; D gene: possibly TRBD1, on 5 matching bases. The CDR3 contains 15 residues, cysteine and phenylalanine counted. Solely the CDR3 DNA is kept, with 45 bases framed from the first base. Via the germline V gene (reference sequence), CDR1 is MNHEY and CDR2 SMNVEV. V is cut by 7 bases and J by 1 base, and the space between the germline ends is 16 bases.